This TCR beta chain was identified in a study of T-cell reconstitution after alpha-beta-depleted transplantation in children. Whole-study results and caveats: Surviving thymic progenitors and recipient T cells were the source of high TCRbeta diversity at day 60 in some patients. The authors attributed T-cell counts and diversity one year after transplant mostly to newly produced T cells. Several hundred expanded graft clones reportedly supplied alpha-beta T cells about two months after transplant.

As it was prepared, the TCRbeta library received unique molecular identifiers. A single record per CDR3 protein comes from TCRdb applying MiXCR to the PCR reads. The sample yields fewer than 700,000 distinct CDR3 sequences, 13% seen once. The CDR3 totals 14 residues. Germline-derived CDR1 and CDR2 are MNHEY and SMNVEV (reference sequence). V was shortened by 3 bases and J by 4 bases, with 13 bases between the two germline ends. To note about this clonotype: The antigen remains unidentified.

The receptor was isolated from a male patient younger than 18 who had a stem cell transplant for acute myeloid leukemia, so the T cells may come from the graft donor. This chain links TRBV27 with TRBJ2-7; the D gene could be TRBD1 or TRBD2 (5 bases each). The starting material was PBMCs, mostly from graft donor cells, obtained 360 days after TCRalphabeta/CD19-depleted stem cell transplant. CDR3 sequence (DNA): TGTGCCAGCAGTTTCGCAGGGAGTCTTTACGAGCAGTACTTC. Translating gives CASSFAGSLYEQYF.